This section outlines one T cell receptor (beta chain) sequence together with its context. Its target antigen remains unknown. The input lacks base qualities; no much larger clone sits a single base away. These data are taken from a study of cytomegalovirus exposure and HLA in healthy donors (dated by TCRdb to the late 2010s). Regarding the research as a whole: An earlier analysis of roughly 500 of the donors reported roughly 300 Gb of sequence data and 95 million to 140 million unique TCR beta sequences obtained from 150 million to 200 million T cells. Roughly 310 gigabases of sequencing data and 80 million or so unique TCR sequences were included in an early release covering over 600 HLA-typed donors. Among the roughly 400 genotyped donors, approximately 81% belonged to the genetic ancestry cluster associated with self-reported Caucasian donors. The study was designed to test whether signatures of past pathogen exposure could be identified by cataloging public T cell receptors. The T cell repertoires of around 670 subjects were profiled by immunosequencing and related to cytomegalovirus serostatus. A separate validation cohort of approximately 120 different subjects was used in addition to the roughly 700-subject first cohort. The study combined high-throughput TCR immunosequencing, statistical association of individual TCRs with disease status, and machine learning to predict cytomegalovirus infection status. To study patterns of TCR occurrence, a later analysis re-analyzed previously published TCR beta repertoires from 666 donors and added high-resolution HLA genotyping. Rather than drawing on any new phenotypic data, the later analysis identified candidate immune exposures from TCR beta sequences and the way those sequences occurred across donors. An earlier analysis of a few hundred of the donors applied high-throughput TCR beta sequencing to assess whether each TCR beta V gene segment acted as functional or pseudogenic. Donor age, sex, ethnicity and CMV serostatus were compiled together with the repertoire data. A later genetic analysis took genome-wide SNP genotypes for about three fifths of the 666 donors and used that subset as a discovery cohort. All discovery cohort repertoires had been generated using a single sequencing platform. Class I and class II HLA loci were covered by the typing at four-digit resolution. The number of typed donors differed by locus: roughly 620-640 for A, B, C, DRB1 and DQB1; 522 for DQA1; roughly 600 for DPA1; and about 450 for DPB1. About five DR-DQ haplotypes were handled as single units for association and clustering, since linkage in the cohort was strong. Across some 400 genotyped donors of the cohort, an average of about 220,000 unique TCR beta nucleotide sequences per donor were sequenced, and approximately 17% of those sequences were non-productive.

The CDR3 has 16 amino acids, counting the end cysteine and phenylalanine. Left in the record is the CDR3 DNA by itself, 48 bases read in frame from the first base. Here V drops 2 bases and J drops 5 bases, and the junction holds 10 bases not matched to any gene. Taken from the germline V gene (reference sequence), the CDR1 and CDR2 loops are MNHNY and SVGAGI. Findings and caveats that apply to the study as a whole: In a later genetic analysis, fewer N-insertions in productive TCRs were reported among donors in an Asian-associated ancestry cluster than the roughly 640-donor mean. An association between a missense DCLRE1C variant and V-gene and J-gene trimming of TCR beta chains was found in a later genetic analysis and replicated in an independent cohort. A further reported finding was that TCR beta sequences accurately predicted the HLA-A and HLA-B alleles for most subjects in the first cohort. In an earlier analysis of some 540 of the donors, most TCR beta V segments appeared in productive rearrangements about 90% or about 30% of the time, broadly matching IMGT annotations. HLA typing was unavailable for some donors at each locus, so association tests used only the typed subset. Because counts were too low, about 17 rarely observed V segments, including chromosome 9 orphons, were excluded from the earlier analysis of 587 of the donors. The sequencing pipeline was judged likely to have produced a cluster of highly shared sequence variants as a technical artifact. Specific HLA alleles were associated with 16,951 TCR beta sequences at a false discovery rate of 0.05 in a later analysis. In a later analysis, TCR association rates were found to vary across HLA loci, with the most associated TCRs seen for DRB1 alleles and the fewest for HLA-C alleles. Cytomegalovirus status was reported to be diagnosed by the classifier with high specificity and sensitivity in both the original and validation cohorts. Across donors, most TCR sequences were observed very rarely, whereas some public TCRs were present in many individuals. The only immune exposure information available for the cohort was CMV serostatus. The authors suggested that the approach could potentially be generalized to other disease states and immunological phenotypes. The 87-base-pair reads could not distinguish some IMGT-functional V segments, including TRBV6-2 and TRBV6-3, so those segments were excluded. In a later analysis, several top co-occurrence clusters were reported to appear linked to parvovirus B19, influenza, CMV and Epstein-Barr virus. The cohort was sequenced for TCR beta chains only, and without alpha or paired-chain data the features that could be detected were limited. Linkage disequilibrium might explain the correlated functional status among segregating V segments, but an unknown experimental factor could not be excluded. Presence/absence analyses assumed roughly uniform sequencing depth across donors, an assumption that may not hold. When HLA alleles, especially DR and DQ, strongly co-occurred, TCR associations were difficult to assign to individual alleles. In vitro tests confirmed that a few of the cytomegalovirus-associated TCR beta chains recognize cytomegalovirus antigens. In the study, 150 to 200 TCR beta chains were listed as associated with cytomegalovirus. Most CMV-associated TCR beta chains appeared to be HLA-restricted in a later analysis, and the HLA associations seemed to be driven largely by CMV exposure. In a later analysis, HLA-associated TCR beta chains were found to be more clonally expanded and to have lower generation probabilities than equally common non-associated chains.

The cohort consisted of 600 to 750 healthy bone marrow donors. At the time of sampling, all cohort members were nominally healthy, though unrecorded immune exposures were likely present. The donor tested CMV seronegative, placing the donor among the 350 or so seronegative members of the cohort. Every donor gave a peripheral blood sample, and the peripheral blood mononuclear cells from that sample were used for TCR beta sequencing. Genomic DNA extraction from the blood cell samples was performed with the Qiagen DNeasy Blood Extraction Kit. The library was obtained by the immunoSEQ multiplex PCR assay. The multiplex PCR relied on a mix of 60 forward primers for TCR Vbeta segments and 13 reverse primers for TCR Jbeta segments. Amplification of the CDR3 region of rearranged TCR beta genes was performed with a multiplex PCR assay on genomic DNA. Amplified TCR beta libraries were sequenced as 87-base-pair reads on the Illumina HiSeq System. From the authors' description of their analysis: A later analysis tallied around 87 million unique TCR beta chains across the 666 repertoires, and about 12 million of those chains were shared by two or more donors. Raw reads were error-corrected and collapsed into unique sequences by a nearest-neighbor algorithm in which closely related sequences were merged to remove PCR and sequencing errors. V, D and J gene segments were assigned by aligning CDR3 sequences to IMGT reference sequences. For a sequence to be retained, at least a six-nucleotide match to both a V gene segment and a J gene segment was required. A rearrangement counted as productive if the CDR3 had no stop codons and remained in frame with V and J, and every other rearrangement counted as non-productive. CDR3 was defined according to IMGT convention as the region running from the second conserved V-encoded cysteine to the conserved J-encoded phenylalanine. In an earlier analysis of approximately 500 of the donors, sequences lacking an unambiguous match to a single V gene segment were excluded. In an earlier analysis of about 590 of the donors, a V segment was called functional when productive rearrangements were above 56.7%, and segregating when the standard deviation between donors exceeded 5%. A statistical classification framework was developed to diagnose cytomegalovirus status using the catalog of TCR beta chain sequences. V and J gene assignment, in a later analysis, came from comparing TCR nucleotide sequences with IMGT/GENE-DB human TR gene sequences. The TCRdist pipeline was used in a later analysis to assign CDR3 sequences and most-parsimonious VDJ recombination scenarios. In a later analysis, every TCR beta chain was defined by the combination of its CDR3 amino acid sequence and its V-gene family, and reads without a unique V-gene family were dropped. A later analysis removed roughly 590 highly shared, low-generation-probability nucleotide sequences to deal with suspected cross-contamination and a sequencing artifact. A later analysis calculated a clonal expansion index for each public chain from normalized within-repertoire ranks of inferred template counts. In a later analysis, generation probabilities were computed using a VDJ recombination model fitted to out-of-frame rearrangements, and the results were checked against IGoR. Hypergeometric tests were used in a later analysis to score TCR-TCR, TCR-HLA and TCR-CMV co-occurrence, with a repertoire-size bias correction applied to the TCR pairs. False discovery rates were estimated in a later analysis by permuting HLA or CMV assignments 20 times. In a later analysis, co-occurring TCRs were grouped using DBSCAN, and TCRdist sequence similarity was added for clustering within HLA-allele-positive subsets. Repertoires with fewer than 30,000 or more than 120,000 public chains were left out of co-occurrence clustering, as were about 5 repertoires with anomalous nucleotide sharing. TCRdb mirrors the immuneACCESS table, restricted to in-frame sequences. Some clones are absent from its copies; in checked studies, under half trace to an unresolved V gene, and the reason for the others is unknown. From that table come the V and J calls and clone size; the DNA was used to work out D and trimming. Recorded for this sample are some 60,000 clones; roughly four fifths of them occurred a single time. The biggest ten clones account for approximately 1.5% of the sample.

The rearrangement joined TRBV6-6 to TRBJ2-3, with TRBD1 matching 7 junction bases. Sequenced sample: PBMCs. The source is a man aged 35 to 55 in good health and CMV-seronegative. CDR3 loop: CASSYPTTGQVDTQYF. The sequenced DNA is TGTGCCAGCAGTTACCCGACGACAGGGCAGGTAGATACGCAGTATTTT.